Below, one TCR beta chain is given with its context. The antigen is unknown. The PCR made use of 60 Vbeta and 13 Jbeta primers. Using immunoSEQ multiplex PCR, the repertoire was profiled, and TCRdb retains in-frame clones only, with some absent. Of around 180,000 clones listed, around 80% are singletons. Germline V CDR1 and CDR2: SGHDN, FVKESK. The CDR3 spans 13 residues. The ends lost 1 base at V and 11 bases at J; junction bases unmatched: 4. The data are from a study of cytomegalovirus exposure and HLA in healthy donors. Regarding the study as a whole: In a later analysis, several top co-occurrence clusters appeared linked to parvovirus B19, influenza, CMV and Epstein-Barr virus.

The sequence was obtained from a male donor in good health and CMV-seronegative. The chain has TRBV14 and TRBJ2-3; 9 bases agree with TRBD2. Sequences were obtained from PBMCs. The CDR3 spells CASSQALAGRQYF. The CDR3 region has the DNA TGTGCCAGCAGCCAAGCACTAGCGGGTCGGCAGTATTTT. The complete variable domain, with remaining parts taken from reference TRBV14 and TRBJ2-3, reads EAGVTQFPSHSVIEKGQTVTLRCDPISGHDNLYWYRRVMGKEIKFLLHFVKESKQDESGMPNNRFLAERTGGTYSTLKVQPAELEDSGVYFCASSQALAGRQYFGPGTRLTVL.